What follows is one TCR beta chain and its context. TCRdb redid the calling of the RT-PCR reads with MiXCR, one entry per CDR3 protein. Among fewer than 250,000 distinct CDR3 sequences listed, over 12% were seen once. The data are from a study of patients and donors after allogeneic stem cell transplantation. The CDR3 sequence is 13 residues long. Germline values: CDR1 MNHNS, CDR2 SASEGT. Trimming pared 6 bases from V and 6 bases from J, leaving 11 bases between. The sequence was collected from a human donor who was either an allogeneic HSCT recipient or a stem cell or donor lymphocyte infusion donor (not recorded which). It is not recorded whose cells these are; they may come from a transplant donor. The V and J genes are TRBV6-1 and TRBJ2-2; D is uncertain. The sequencing input was blood, either unsorted or a sorted T cell fraction (not recorded which). CDR3 amino acids: CASRPLWSGELFF. DNA for the CDR3: TGTGCCAGCAGACCCCTCTGGTCCGGGGAGCTGTTTTTT.